The entry below describes one TCR beta chain. The antigen is undetermined. Attachment of unique molecular identifiers was made to individual cDNA molecules. MiXCR, run by TCRdb on the 5' RACE reads, gives a single entry per CDR3 protein. Of 100,000 to 150,000 distinct CDR3 sequences detected, just under 15% appear once; the ten largest clones hold just over 20%. The data derive from a study of early T cells in non-severe SARS-CoV-2 infection. Study overall: Sequencing was performed on bulk RNA from unsorted whole blood, leaving chains unpaired.

The CDR3 consists of 14 residues. The V gene end was trimmed by 5 bases and the J gene end by 10 bases; junction bases not matched to a gene: 10. The V gene's germline CDR1 is MNHNY and CDR2 SVGAGI (reference sequence). Study-wide points: VDJdb matching favored anti-spike CD8 responses, missing private and CD4 specificities.

The specimen was whole blood. This chain connects TRBV6-6 to TRBJ2-1, with 8 nucleotides matching TRBD1. The clonotype originates from an adult who was a healthcare worker with PCR-confirmed SARS-CoV-2 infection or an uninfected control (not recorded which). CDR3 protein: CASSQGQGLGEQFF. The CDR3 nucleotides read TGTGCCAGCAGTCAAGGACAGGGACTCGGGGAGCAGTTCTTC.